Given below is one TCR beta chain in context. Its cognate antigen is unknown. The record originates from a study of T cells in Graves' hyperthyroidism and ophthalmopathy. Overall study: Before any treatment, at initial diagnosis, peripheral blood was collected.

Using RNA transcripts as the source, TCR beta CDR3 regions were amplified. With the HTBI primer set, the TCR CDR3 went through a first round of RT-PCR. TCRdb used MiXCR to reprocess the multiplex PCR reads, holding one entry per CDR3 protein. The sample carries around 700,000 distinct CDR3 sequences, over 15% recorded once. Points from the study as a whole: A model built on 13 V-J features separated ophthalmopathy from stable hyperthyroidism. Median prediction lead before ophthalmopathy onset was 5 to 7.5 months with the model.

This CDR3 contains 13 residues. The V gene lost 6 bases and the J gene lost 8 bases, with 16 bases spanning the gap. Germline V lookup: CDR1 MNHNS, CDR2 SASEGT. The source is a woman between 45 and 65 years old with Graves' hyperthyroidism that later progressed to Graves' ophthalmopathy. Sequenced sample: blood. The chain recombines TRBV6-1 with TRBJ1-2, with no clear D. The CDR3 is CASSPRGSGGYTF. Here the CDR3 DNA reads TGTGCCAGCAGCCCTCGGGGTTCGGGGGGCTACACCTTC.